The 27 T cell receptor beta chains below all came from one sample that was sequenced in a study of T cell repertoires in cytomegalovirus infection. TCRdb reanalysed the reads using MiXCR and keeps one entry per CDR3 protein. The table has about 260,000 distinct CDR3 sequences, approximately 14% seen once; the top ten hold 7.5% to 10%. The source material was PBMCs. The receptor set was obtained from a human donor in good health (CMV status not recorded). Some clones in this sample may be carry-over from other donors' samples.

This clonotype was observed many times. The CDR3 nucleotides read TGTGCCAGCAGCCCGACAGGGTCACTTACCTACGAGCAGTACTTC. Residues: CASSPTGSLTYEQYF. The rearrangement joins TRBV7-2 to TRBJ2-7; 7 positions agree with TRBD1. The germline CDR1 and CDR2 sequences are SGHTA and FQGNSA. The CDR3 length is 15 residues. Losses at the gene ends were 5 bases for V and 2 bases for J; bases not matched to a gene: 9. Variable domain in full (rest from reference TRBV7-2 and TRBJ2-7): GAGVSQSPSNKVTEKGKDVELRCDPISGHTALYWYRQSLGQGLEFLIYFQGNSAPDKSGLPSDRFSAERTGGSVSTLTIQRTQQEDSAVYLCASSPTGSLTYEQYFGPGTRLTVT.

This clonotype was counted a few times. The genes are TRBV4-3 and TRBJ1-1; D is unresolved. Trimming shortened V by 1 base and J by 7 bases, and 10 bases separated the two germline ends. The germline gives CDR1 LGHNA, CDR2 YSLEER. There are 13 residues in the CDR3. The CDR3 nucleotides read TGCGCCAGCAGCCAAGGGGGAGCGGTTGAAGCTTTCTTT. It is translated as CASSQGGAVEAFF.

CDR3 loop: CASSLAGRTRNEQFF. For the CDR3, the DNA is TGCGCCAGCAGCTTGGCCGGGAGGACCCGGAATGAGCAGTTCTTC. The chain carries TRBV5-1 and TRBJ2-1; TRBD2 matches 7 bases. The V gene end was trimmed by 0 bases and the J gene end by 7 bases; junction bases not matched to a gene: 7. Germline V gives CDR1 SGHRS, CDR2 YFSETQ. CDR3 length equals 15 residues.

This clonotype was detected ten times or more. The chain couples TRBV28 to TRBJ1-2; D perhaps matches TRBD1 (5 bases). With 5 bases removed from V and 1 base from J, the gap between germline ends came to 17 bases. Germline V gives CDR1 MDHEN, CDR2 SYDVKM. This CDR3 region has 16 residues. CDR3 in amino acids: CASSARTGPYNYGYTF. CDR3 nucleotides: TGTGCCAGCAGTGCCCGGACGGGGCCCTATAACTATGGCTACACCTTC.

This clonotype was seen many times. The CDR3 DNA follows: TGTGCCAGCAGTGGGGGGGGGAGCGGAGAACACAATGAGCAGTTCTTC. The encoded protein is CASSGGGSGEHNEQFF. V and J are TRBV2 and TRBJ2-1, with 7 bases matching TRBD2. V was pared by 4 bases and J by 5 bases, with 11 bases of the junction left unmatched. The CDR3 spans 16 residues. CDR1 and CDR2 from the germline V gene are SNHLY and FYNNEI.

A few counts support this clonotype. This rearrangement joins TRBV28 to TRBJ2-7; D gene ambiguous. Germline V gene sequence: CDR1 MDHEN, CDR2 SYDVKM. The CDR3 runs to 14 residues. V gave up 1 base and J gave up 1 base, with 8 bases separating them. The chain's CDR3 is CASSLSIQSYEQYF. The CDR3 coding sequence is TGTGCCAGCAGTTTATCCATCCAGTCCTACGAGCAGTACTTC.

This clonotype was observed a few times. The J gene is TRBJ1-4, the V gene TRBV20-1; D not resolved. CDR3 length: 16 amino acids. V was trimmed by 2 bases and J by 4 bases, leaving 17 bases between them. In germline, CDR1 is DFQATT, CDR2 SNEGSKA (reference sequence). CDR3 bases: TGCAGTGCTAGATCCTCGTTGCGGCGGCATAATGAAAAACTGTTTTTT. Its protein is CSARSSLRRHNEKLFF.

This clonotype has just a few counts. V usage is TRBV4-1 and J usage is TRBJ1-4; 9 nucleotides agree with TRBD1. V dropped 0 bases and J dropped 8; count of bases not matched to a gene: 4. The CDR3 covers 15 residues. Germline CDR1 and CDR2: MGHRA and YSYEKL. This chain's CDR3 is CASSQDGQGWEKLFF. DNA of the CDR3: TGCGCCAGCAGCCAAGACGGACAGGGGTGGGAAAAACTGTTTTTT.

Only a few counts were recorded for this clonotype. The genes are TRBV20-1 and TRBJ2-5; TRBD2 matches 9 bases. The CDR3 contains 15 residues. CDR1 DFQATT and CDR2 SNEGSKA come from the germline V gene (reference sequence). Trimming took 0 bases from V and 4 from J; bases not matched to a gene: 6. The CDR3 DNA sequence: TGCAGTGCTAGAGATAGCGGGAGAGGTGTAGAGACCCAGTACTTC. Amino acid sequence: CSARDSGRGVETQYF.

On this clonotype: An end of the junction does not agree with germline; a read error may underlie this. In DNA form, the CDR3 reads TGCAGCGTGGAAGAAGCTTTCTTT. It yields the protein CSVEEAFF. This chain joins TRBV29-1 and TRBJ1-1; D not resolved. CDR1 and CDR2 from the germline V gene are SQVTM and ANQGSEA. The CDR3 totals 8 residues.

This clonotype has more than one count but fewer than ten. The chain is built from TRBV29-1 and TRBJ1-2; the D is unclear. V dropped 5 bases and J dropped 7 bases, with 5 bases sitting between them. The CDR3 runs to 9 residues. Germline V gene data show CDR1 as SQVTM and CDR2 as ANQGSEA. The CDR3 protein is CSVPGGYTF. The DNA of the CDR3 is TGCAGCGTTCCGGGTGGCTACACCTTC.

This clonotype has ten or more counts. The DNA for the CDR3 is TGTGCCAGCAGCTCTCGGGTCAACCTCTACAATGAGCAGTTCTTC. It is translated as CASSSRVNLYNEQFF. J is TRBJ2-1 and V is TRBV11-2; D call uncertain. Trimming removed 4 bases at V and 3 bases at J, with 13 bases between. Germline values: CDR1 SGHAT, CDR2 FQNNGV. This CDR3 region has 15 residues.

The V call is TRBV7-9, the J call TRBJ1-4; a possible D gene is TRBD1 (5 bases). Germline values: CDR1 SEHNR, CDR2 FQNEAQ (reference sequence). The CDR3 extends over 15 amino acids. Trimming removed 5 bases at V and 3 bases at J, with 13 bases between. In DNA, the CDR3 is TGTGCCAGCAGCCCCGGGACGGCCGCTAATGAAAAACTGTTTTTT. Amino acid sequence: CASSPGTAANEKLFF.

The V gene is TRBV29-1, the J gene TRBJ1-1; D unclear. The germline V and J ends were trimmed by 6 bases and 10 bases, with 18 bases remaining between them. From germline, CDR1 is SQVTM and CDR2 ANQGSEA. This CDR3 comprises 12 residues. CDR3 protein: CSVSEPDNRAFF. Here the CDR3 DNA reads TGCAGCGTCTCTGAGCCCGACAATCGAGCTTTCTTT. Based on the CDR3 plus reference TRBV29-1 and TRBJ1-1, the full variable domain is SAVISQKPSRDICQRGTSLTIQCQVDSQVTMMFWYRQQPGQSLTLIATANQGSEATYESGFVIDKFPISRPNLTFSTLTVSNMSPEDSSIYLCSVSEPDNRAFFGQGTRLTVV.

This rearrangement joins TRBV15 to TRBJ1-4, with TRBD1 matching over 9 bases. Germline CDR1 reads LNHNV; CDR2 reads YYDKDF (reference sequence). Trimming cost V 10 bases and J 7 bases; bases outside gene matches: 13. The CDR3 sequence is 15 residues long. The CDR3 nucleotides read TGTGCCAGCAAAACCCGGGACAGGGTGGGTGAAAAACTGTTTTTT. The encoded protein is CASKTRDRVGEKLFF.

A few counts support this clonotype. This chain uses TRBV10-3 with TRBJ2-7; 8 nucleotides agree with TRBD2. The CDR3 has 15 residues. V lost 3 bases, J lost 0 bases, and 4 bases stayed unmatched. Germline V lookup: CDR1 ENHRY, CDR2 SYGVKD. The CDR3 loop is CAISDLSGVSYEQYF. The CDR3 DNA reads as TGTGCCATCAGTGACCTTAGCGGGGTCTCCTACGAGCAGTACTTC.

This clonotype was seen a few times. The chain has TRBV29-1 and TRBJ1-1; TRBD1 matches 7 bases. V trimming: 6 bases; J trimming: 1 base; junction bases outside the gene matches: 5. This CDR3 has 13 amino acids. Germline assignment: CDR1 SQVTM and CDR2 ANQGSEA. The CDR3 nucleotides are TGCAGCGTCACTGGGACAGCGAACACTGAAGCTTTCTTT. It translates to CSVTGTANTEAFF.

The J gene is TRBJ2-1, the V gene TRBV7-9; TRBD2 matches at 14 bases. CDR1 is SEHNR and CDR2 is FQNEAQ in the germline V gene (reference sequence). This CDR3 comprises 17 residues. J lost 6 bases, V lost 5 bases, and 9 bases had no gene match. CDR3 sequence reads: CASSPSVGLAGANEQFF. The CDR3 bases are TGTGCCAGCAGCCCTAGCGTGGGACTAGCGGGAGCCAATGAGCAGTTCTTC.

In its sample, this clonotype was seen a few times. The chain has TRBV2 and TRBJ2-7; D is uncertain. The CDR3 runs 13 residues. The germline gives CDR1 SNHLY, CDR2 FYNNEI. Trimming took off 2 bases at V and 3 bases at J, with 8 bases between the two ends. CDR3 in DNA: TGTGCCAGCAGTGAACCAGTTCACTACGAGCAGTACTTC. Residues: CASSEPVHYEQYF.

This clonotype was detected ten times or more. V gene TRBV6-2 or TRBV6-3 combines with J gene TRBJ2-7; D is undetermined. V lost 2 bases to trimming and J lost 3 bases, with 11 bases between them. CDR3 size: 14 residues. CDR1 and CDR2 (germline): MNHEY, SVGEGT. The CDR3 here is CASSYGASGYEQYF. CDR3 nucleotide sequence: TGTGCCAGCAGTTACGGCGCGAGTGGCTACGAGCAGTACTTC.

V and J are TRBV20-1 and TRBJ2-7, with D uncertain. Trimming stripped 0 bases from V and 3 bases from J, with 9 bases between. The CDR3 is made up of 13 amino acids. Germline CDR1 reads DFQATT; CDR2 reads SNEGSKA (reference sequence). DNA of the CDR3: TGCAGTGCTAGAGATTGGCCCCACTACGAGCAGTACTTC. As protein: CSARDWPHYEQYF.

This CDR3 is CASSAAGRTSQTQYF. The CDR3 nucleotides read TGTGCCAGCAGCGCGGCCGGCCGAACATCACAGACCCAGTACTTC. The chain carries TRBV5-4 and TRBJ2-5, with D unclear. The germline gives CDR1 SGHNT, CDR2 YYREEE (reference sequence). The V gene lost 4 bases and the J gene lost 6 bases, with 19 bases spanning the gap. This CDR3 is 15 amino acids long. Full variable domain (remainder filled in from reference TRBV5-4 and TRBJ2-5): ETGVTQSPTHLIKTRGQQVTLRCSSQSGHNTVSWYQQALGQGPQFIFQYYREEENGRGNFPPRFSGLQFPNYSSELNVNALELDDSALYLCASSAAGRTSQTQYFGPGTRLLVL.

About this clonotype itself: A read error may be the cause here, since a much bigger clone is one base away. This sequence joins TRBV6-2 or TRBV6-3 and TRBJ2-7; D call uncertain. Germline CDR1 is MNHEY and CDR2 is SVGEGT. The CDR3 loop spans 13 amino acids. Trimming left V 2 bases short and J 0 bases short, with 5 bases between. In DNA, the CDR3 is TGTGCCAGCAGTTACGGCAACTCCTACGAGCAGTACGTC. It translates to CASSYGNSYEQYV.

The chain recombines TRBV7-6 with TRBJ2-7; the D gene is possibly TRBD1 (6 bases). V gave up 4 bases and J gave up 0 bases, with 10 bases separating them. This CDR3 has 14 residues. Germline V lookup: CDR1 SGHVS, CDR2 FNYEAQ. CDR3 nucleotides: TGTGCCAGCAGCTCTGACAGGCCCTCCTACGAGCAGTACTTC. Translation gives CASSSDRPSYEQYF.

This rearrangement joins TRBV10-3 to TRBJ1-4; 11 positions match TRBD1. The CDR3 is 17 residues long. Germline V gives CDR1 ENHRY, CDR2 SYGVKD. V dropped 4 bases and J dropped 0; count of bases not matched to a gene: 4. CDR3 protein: CAISAGTGGATNEKLFF. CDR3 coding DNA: TGTGCCATCAGTGCGGGGACAGGGGGGGCAACTAATGAAAAACTGTTTTTT.

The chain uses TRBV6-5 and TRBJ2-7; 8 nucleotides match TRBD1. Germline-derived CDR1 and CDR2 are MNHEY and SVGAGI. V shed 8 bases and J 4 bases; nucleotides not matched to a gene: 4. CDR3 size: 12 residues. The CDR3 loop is CASRDRFYEQYF. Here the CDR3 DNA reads TGTGCCAGCCGGGACAGGTTTTACGAGCAGTACTTC.

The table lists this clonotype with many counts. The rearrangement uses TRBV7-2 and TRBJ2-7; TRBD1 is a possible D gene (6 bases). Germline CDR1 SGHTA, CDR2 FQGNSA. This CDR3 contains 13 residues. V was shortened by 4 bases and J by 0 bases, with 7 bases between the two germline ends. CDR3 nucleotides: TGTGCCAGCAGCTCGGGACACTCCTACGAGCAGTACTTC. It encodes CASSSGHSYEQYF.